A single sample gave rise to the 7 T cell receptor beta chains below, sequenced in a study of T cell repertoires in cytomegalovirus infection. These receptors have no known antigen. From the reads, TCRdb called clonotypes with MiXCR, one entry per CDR3 protein. The sample lists some 99,000 distinct CDR3 sequences, around 28% occurring once. The sequences come from CD8+ T cells from cultured PBMCs, collected from culture after CMV antigen stimulation. The source is a human donor in good health (CMV status not recorded). Some clones in this sample may be carry-over from other donors' samples.

This clonotype was seen repeatedly, ten times or more. This chain links TRBV29-1 with TRBJ2-1; 7 nucleotides line up with TRBD1. The CDR3 is 12 residues long. V lost 4 bases to trimming and J lost 6 bases; unmatched junction nucleotides: 3. Germline V gives CDR1 SQVTM, CDR2 ANQGSEA. CDR3 bases: TGCAGCGTTGTTAGACAGGGCAATGAGCAGTTCTTC. Its translation: CSVVRQGNEQFF.

This clonotype was observed a few times. This chain uses TRBV20-1 with TRBJ2-5; D is unclear. The V end lost 5 bases, the J end lost 5 bases, and 15 bases lay between the germline ends. This CDR3 has 13 amino acids. The germline V gene encodes CDR1 DFQATT and CDR2 SNEGSKA (reference sequence). CDR3 region: CSALGPTGETQYF. The CDR3 DNA follows: TGCAGTGCTCTTGGGCCGACTGGGGAGACCCAGTACTTC.

The rearrangement uses TRBV24-1 and TRBJ1-1; D gene ambiguous. Germline loops: CDR1 KGHDR, CDR2 SFDVKD. V was cut by 7 bases and J by 4 bases, with 9 bases left in between. The CDR3 length is 12 residues. The CDR3 protein is CATSDGLTEAFF. The CDR3 nucleotides are TGTGCCACCAGCGATGGGCTCACTGAAGCTTTCTTT.

This clonotype appeared many times. The J gene is TRBJ2-5, the V gene TRBV7-8; 8 nucleotides agree with TRBD2. V was clipped by 2 bases and J by 5 bases; unmatched bases: 1. The CDR3 has 13 amino acids. The germline CDR1 and CDR2 sequences are SGHVS and FQNEAQ. The CDR3 sequence: CASSLPGGETQYF. The CDR3 DNA reads as TGTGCCAGCAGCTTACCGGGAGGGGAGACCCAGTACTTC.

This clonotype has a handful of counts. The chain is built from TRBV7-6 and TRBJ2-2; 8 nucleotides match TRBD1. With 5 bases clipped from V and 5 bases from J, the junction kept 10 bases outside the gene matches. From germline, CDR1 is SGHVS and CDR2 FNYEAQ. This CDR3 spans 16 amino acids. CDR3 DNA: TGTGCCAGCAGCGCGGGCGGACAGGGTATTACCGGGGAGCTGTTTTTT. This translates into CASSAGGQGITGELFF.

This chain uses TRBV27 with TRBJ2-1; 9 positions agree with TRBD2. CDR1 and CDR2 (germline): MNHEY, SMNVEV (reference sequence). The CDR3 loop spans 14 amino acids. Trimming removed 3 bases from V and 7 bases from J; junction bases left unmatched: 4. Here the CDR3 DNA reads TGTGCCAGCAGTTTCTTGACTAGCGGAAATGAGCAGTTCTTC. It translates to CASSFLTSGNEQFF.

The chain has TRBV2 and TRBJ1-2, with D perhaps matching TRBD1 (5 bases). V was clipped by 1 base and J by 6 bases, with 9 bases between them. This CDR3 region has 13 residues. CDR1 and CDR2 (germline): SNHLY, FYNNEI. In DNA, the CDR3 is TGTGCCAGCAGTGAAGGGCAGGGTAATGGCTACACCTTC. Residues: CASSEGQGNGYTF.